What follows is one T cell receptor beta chain and its context. Using its own MiXCR run on the PCR reads, TCRdb lists one record per CDR3 protein. Found here are under 9,500 distinct CDR3 sequences, 66% of them singletons; the top ten hold about a third. This sample is part of a study of tumor-infiltrating lymphocytes in oesophageal squamous cell carcinoma. The CDR3 loop spans 15 amino acids. Trimming at V came to 4 bases and at J to 5 bases, leaving 10 bases not matched to a gene. Per germline, CDR1 SEHNR and CDR2 FQNEAQ (reference sequence). The sample taken for sequencing was esophageal tumor tissue. The genes are TRBV7-9 and TRBJ1-1; 7 positions agree with TRBD1. This clonotype was sampled from a female donor with esophageal squamous cell carcinoma. Here the CDR3 reads CASSSSRQGGTEAFF. CDR3 nucleotide sequence: TGTGCCAGCAGCTCATCCCGACAGGGAGGTACTGAAGCTTTCTTT.